This T cell receptor beta chain was captured in a study of T-cell memory formation after mild COVID-19. This CDR3 has 17 amino acids. The junction had 8 bases not matched to a gene; V was cut back by 0 bases and J by 2 bases. Germline V CDR1 and CDR2: DFQATT, SNEGSKA (reference sequence). This clonotype appeared many times. TCRdb re-derived calls from the 5' RACE reads in MiXCR, one entry per CDR3 protein. The repertoire holds just under 150,000 distinct CDR3 sequences, with under 25% as singletons. The clonotype comes from an adult woman who had mild COVID-19 (a few samples of this study predate the infection). Cell type and time point are not known. The chain links TRBV20-1 to TRBJ2-1; 9 nucleotides match TRBD2. Sequencing was carried out using PBMCs or a T cell subset sorted from them (not recorded which). This CDR3 reads CSARDEGRGGPYNEQFF. CDR3 coding DNA: TGCAGTGCTAGAGATGAAGGGCGGGGGGGACCCTACAATGAGCAGTTCTTC.